This T cell receptor (beta chain) originates from a study of T cell responses to AZD1222 COVID-19 vaccine. Study results and caveats: Compared with day 0, the breadth and depth of the Spike-specific TCR repertoire rose significantly after two doses of AZD1222.

Recipients boosted at about 4 weeks or about 12 weeks are pooled. As to this clone: Its specificity is unknown.

Generated by immunoSEQ multiplex PCR, the TCRdb table keeps only in-frame clones and is missing some. The repertoire has some 130,000 clones, about nine tenths of them found once; the top ten carry approximately 2.6%. The V end lost 6 bases, the J end lost 3 bases, and 11 bases lay between the germline ends. The CDR3 covers 13 residues. Germline V gene sequence: CDR1 MNHNY, CDR2 SVGAGI (reference sequence). The V and J genes are TRBV6-6 and TRBJ1-2; D is possibly TRBD1 (6 bases). Sequencing used peripheral blood, obtained 28 days after the second AZD1222 dose. This clonotype was obtained from an adult who received the AZD1222 COVID-19 vaccine. As DNA, the CDR3 is TGTGCCAGCAGCATACAGGGCGACTATGGCTACACCTTC. Translated: CASSIQGDYGYTF.